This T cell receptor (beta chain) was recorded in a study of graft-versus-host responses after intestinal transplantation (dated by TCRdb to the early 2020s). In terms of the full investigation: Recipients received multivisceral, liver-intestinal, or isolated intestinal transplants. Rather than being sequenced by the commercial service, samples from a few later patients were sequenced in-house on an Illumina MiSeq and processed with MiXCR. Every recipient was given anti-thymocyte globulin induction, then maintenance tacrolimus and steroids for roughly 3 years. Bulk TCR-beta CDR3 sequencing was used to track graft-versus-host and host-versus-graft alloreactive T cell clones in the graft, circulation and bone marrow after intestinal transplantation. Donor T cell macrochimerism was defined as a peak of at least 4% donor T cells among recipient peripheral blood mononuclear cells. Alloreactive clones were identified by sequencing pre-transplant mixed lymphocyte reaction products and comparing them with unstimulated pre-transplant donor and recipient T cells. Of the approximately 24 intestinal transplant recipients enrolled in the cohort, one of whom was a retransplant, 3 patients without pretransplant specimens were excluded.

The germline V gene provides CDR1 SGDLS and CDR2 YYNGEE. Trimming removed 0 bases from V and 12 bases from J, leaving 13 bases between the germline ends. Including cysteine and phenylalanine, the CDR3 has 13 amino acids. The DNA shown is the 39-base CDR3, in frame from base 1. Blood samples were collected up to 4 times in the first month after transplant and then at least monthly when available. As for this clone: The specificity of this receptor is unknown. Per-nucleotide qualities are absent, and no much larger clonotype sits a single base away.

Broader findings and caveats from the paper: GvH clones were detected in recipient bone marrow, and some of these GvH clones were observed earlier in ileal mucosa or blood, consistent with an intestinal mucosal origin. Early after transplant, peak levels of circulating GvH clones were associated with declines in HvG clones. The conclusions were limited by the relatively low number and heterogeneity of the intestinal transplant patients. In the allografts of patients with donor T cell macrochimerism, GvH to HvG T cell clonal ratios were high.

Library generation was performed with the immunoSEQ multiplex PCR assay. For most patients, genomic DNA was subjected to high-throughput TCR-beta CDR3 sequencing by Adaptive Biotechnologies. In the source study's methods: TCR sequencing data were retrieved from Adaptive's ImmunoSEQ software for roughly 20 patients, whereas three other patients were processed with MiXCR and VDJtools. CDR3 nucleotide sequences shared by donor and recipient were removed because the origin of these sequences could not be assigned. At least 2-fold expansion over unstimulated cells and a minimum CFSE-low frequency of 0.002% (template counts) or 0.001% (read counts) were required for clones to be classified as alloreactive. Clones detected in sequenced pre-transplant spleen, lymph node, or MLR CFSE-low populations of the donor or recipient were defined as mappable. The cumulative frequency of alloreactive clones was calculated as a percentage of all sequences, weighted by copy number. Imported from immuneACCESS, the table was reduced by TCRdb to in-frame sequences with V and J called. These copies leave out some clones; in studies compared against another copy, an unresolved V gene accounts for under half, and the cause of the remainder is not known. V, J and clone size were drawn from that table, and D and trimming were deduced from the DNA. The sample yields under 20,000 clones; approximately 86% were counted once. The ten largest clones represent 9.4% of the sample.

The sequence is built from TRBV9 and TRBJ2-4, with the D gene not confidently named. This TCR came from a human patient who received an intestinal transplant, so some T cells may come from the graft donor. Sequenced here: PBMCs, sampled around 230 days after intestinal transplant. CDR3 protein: CASSVDLEGSQYF. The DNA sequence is TGTGCCAGCAGCGTAGACCTCGAAGGGTCTCAGTACTTC. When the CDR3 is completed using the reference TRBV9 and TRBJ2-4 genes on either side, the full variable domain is DSGVTQTPKHLITATGQRVTLRCSPRSGDLSVYWYQQSLDQGLQFLIQYYNGEERAKGNILERFSAQQFPDLHSELNLSSLELGDSALYFCASSVDLEGSQYFGAGTRLSVL.